The 19 T cell receptor beta chains listed next were all sequenced from one sample in a study of CXCR3-negative and CXCR3-positive naive CD8 T cells. Whole-study results and caveats: When CXCR3-positive naive cells were set against CXCR3-negative naive cells, the former had more hydrophobic TRB CDR3s.

Antigens of these TCRs are unknown. The libraries of TRB cDNA were constructed through 5' RACE using UMI labels. TCRdb re-analyzed the 5' RACE reads; it lists each CDR3 protein once, without DNA. This specimen shows 150,000 to 160,000 distinct CDR3 sequences; the ten leading clones hold 0.45% to 0.55%. Sequenced material: naive CXCR3+ CD8+ T cells from blood. Subset defined: CD45RO-CCR7+CD27+CD95- naive CD8+ T cells expressing CXCR3 (TNR3+). The receptors derive from a human donor in good health. Some clones in this sample may be carry-over from other donors' samples.

This rearrangement joins TRBV7-6 to TRBJ2-7; TCRdb designates TRBD1, a call that cannot be tested without DNA. There are 14 residues in the CDR3. Germline-derived CDR1 and CDR2 are SGHVS and FNYEAQ. The CDR3: CASSEGQGMDEQYF.

The V call is TRBV9, the J call TRBJ2-6; TCRdb reports TRBD1, a call that lacks DNA to check it against. CDR3 length: 17 residues. CDR1 SGDLS and CDR2 YYNGEE come from the germline V gene. CDR3 sequence: CASSVGTGGSGANVLTF.

The chain employs TRBV29-1 and TRBJ2-3. This CDR3 is built from 12 residues. Germline CDR1 SQVTM, CDR2 ANQGSEA. The CDR3 spells CSVTDGTDTQYF.

The genes are TRBV29-1 and TRBJ2-2. The germline V gene encodes CDR1 SQVTM and CDR2 ANQGSEA. CDR3 length: 13 residues. CDR3 residues: CSVDIENTGELFF.

V usage is TRBV29-1 and J usage is TRBJ2-7; the TCRdb D gene call, TRBD1, has no DNA to confirm it. This CDR3 is 15 amino acids long. Per germline, CDR1 SQVTM and CDR2 ANQGSEA. The CDR3 sequence is CSAYIRVYRSYEQYF.

The chain uses TRBV6-2 or TRBV6-3 and TRBJ2-5. This CDR3 has 15 amino acids. In germline, CDR1 is MNHEY, CDR2 SVGEGT. CDR3 loop: CASSRVGSSKETQYF.

The chain is built from TRBV29-1 and TRBJ2-7; the D call from TCRdb, TRBD2, cannot be confirmed without DNA. The CDR3 loop spans 14 amino acids. Per germline, CDR1 SQVTM and CDR2 ANQGSEA. CDR3 protein: CSVDGAGEGYEQYF.

The rearrangement links TRBV27 to TRBJ1-1. The CDR3 spans 13 residues. Germline CDR1 MNHEY, CDR2 SMNVEV (reference sequence). The CDR3 sequence: CASSLLMNTEAFF.

V gene TRBV7-8 combines with J gene TRBJ2-7; TCRdb proposes TRBD2, but this gene call is untestable without DNA. This CDR3 contains 16 residues. Germline V CDR1 and CDR2: SGHVS, FQNEAQ. The CDR3 sequence is CASSLARGGLADEQYF.

The J gene is TRBJ2-3, the V gene TRBV29-1; as DNA is missing, the TRBD2 call by TCRdb cannot be tested. This CDR3 region has 13 residues. Germline V gene lookup returns CDR1 SQVTM and CDR2 ANQGSEA. The CDR3 protein is CSVRGRNTDTQYF.

The J gene is TRBJ2-7, the V gene TRBV6-1; the D gene TCRdb calls, TRBD2, cannot be checked with no DNA. Germline V gives CDR1 MNHNS, CDR2 SASEGT. The CDR3 extends over 15 amino acids. Here the CDR3 reads CASSEDSESQYEQYF.

This chain joins TRBV29-1 and TRBJ2-2; TCRdb picks TRBD1, but there is no DNA to check that call. The V gene's germline CDR1 is SQVTM and CDR2 ANQGSEA. CDR3 size: 14 residues. The CDR3 here is CSVDTGSGTGELFF.

The chain is built from TRBV9 and TRBJ1-6. Germline V gives CDR1 SGDLS, CDR2 YYNGEE. This CDR3 has 14 residues. Here the CDR3 reads CASSVSGGPSPLHF.

The chain carries TRBV19 and TRBJ1-2; the TCRdb call, TRBD1, lacks DNA for checking. CDR1 is LNHDA, CDR2 SQIVND, per germline (reference sequence). The CDR3 consists of 13 residues. CDR3: CASSNRIDYGYTF.

The CDR3 sequence: CASTSEVNTEAFF. This chain connects TRBV7-6 to TRBJ1-1. Germline CDR1 and CDR2: SGHVS and FNYEAQ. The CDR3 totals 13 residues.

The chain uses TRBV2 and TRBJ1-6. There are 14 residues in the CDR3. Germline CDR1 and CDR2: SNHLY and FYNNEI. The CDR3 spells CASNPSSYNSPLHF.

The genes are TRBV28 and TRBJ2-5; TCRdb's D gene call, TRBD2, goes unchecked for lack of DNA. The CDR3 runs 17 residues. Looked up from germline, CDR1 is MDHEN and CDR2 is SYDVKM. CDR3 sequence: CASSGGFKGGPEETQYF.

This sequence joins TRBV6-2 or TRBV6-3 and TRBJ2-1; TCRdb's assignment of TRBD2 cannot be checked, as there is no DNA. The germline V gene has CDR1 MNHEY and CDR2 SVGEGT. The CDR3 covers 23 residues. CDR3 residues: CASSYPTSPGTSGSVSSYNEQFF.

The chain combines TRBV28 with TRBJ2-7; as DNA is missing, the TRBD1 call by TCRdb cannot be tested. Germline V CDR1 and CDR2: MDHEN, SYDVKM. This CDR3 is built from 15 residues. The CDR3 loop is CASSGTAHISYEQYF.